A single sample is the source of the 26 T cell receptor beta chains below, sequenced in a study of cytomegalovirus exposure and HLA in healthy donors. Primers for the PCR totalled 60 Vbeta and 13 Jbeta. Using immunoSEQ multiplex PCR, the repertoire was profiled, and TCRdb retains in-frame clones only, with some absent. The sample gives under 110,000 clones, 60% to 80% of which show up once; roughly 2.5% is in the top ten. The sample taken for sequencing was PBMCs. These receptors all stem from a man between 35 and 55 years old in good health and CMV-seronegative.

The CDR3 bases are TGTGCCAGCAGTGAAGGGGGCCTCTATGGCTACACCTTC. Amino acids: CASSEGGLYGYTF. The chain employs TRBV5-4 and TRBJ1-2; 7 nucleotides line up with TRBD1. The CDR3 contains 13 residues. J lost 4 bases, V lost 5 bases, and 5 bases had no gene match. CDR1 SGHNT and CDR2 YYREEE come from the germline V gene (reference sequence).

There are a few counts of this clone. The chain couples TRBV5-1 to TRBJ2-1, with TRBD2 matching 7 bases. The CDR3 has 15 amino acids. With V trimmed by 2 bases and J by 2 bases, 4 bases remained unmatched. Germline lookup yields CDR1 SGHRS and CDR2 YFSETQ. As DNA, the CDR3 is TGCGCCAGCAGCTTAGGACTAGGGGCCTACAATGAGCAGTTCTTC. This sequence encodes CASSLGLGAYNEQFF.

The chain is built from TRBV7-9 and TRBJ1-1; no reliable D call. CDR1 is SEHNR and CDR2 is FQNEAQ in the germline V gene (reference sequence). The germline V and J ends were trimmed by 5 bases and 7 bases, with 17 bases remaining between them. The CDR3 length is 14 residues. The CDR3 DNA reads TGTGCCAGCAGCCCGAGCCGACAAGCTGTTGAAGCTTTCTTT. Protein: CASSPSRQAVEAFF.

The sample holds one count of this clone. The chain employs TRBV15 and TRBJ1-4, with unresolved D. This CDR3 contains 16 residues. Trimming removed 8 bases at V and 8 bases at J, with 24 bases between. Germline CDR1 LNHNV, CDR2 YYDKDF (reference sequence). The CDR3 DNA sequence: TGTGCCACCGTCCAGCTCAAAACGAACTCCAGGGAAAAACTGTTTTTT. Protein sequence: CATVQLKTNSREKLFF.

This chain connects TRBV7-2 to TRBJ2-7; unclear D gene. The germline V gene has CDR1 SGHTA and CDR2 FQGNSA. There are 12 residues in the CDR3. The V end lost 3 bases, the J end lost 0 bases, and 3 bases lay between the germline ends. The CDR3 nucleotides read TGTGCCAGCAGCTTGAGCTCCTACGAGCAGTACTTC. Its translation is CASSLSSYEQYF.

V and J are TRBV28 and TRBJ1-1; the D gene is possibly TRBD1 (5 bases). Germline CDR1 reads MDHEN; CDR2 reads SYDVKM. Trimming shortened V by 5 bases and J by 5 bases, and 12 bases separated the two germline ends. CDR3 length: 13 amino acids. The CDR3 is CASSRLRGTEAFF. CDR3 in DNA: TGTGCCAGCAGTCGACTGCGGGGGACTGAAGCTTTCTTT.

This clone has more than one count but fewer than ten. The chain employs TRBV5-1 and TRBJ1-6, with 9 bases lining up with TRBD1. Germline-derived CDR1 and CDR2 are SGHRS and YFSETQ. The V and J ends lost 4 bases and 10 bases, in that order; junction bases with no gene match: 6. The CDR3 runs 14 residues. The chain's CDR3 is CASSIGTGPSPLHF. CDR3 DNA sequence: TGCGCCAGCAGCATCGGGACAGGGCCCTCACCCCTCCACTTT.

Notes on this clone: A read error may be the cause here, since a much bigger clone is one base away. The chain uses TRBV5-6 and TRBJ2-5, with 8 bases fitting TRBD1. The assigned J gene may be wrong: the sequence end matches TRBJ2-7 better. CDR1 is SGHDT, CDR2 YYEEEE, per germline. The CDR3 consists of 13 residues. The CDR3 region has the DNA TGTGCCAGCAGCTCGACAGGGGCCTACGAGCAGTACTTC. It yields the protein CASSSTGAYEQYF.

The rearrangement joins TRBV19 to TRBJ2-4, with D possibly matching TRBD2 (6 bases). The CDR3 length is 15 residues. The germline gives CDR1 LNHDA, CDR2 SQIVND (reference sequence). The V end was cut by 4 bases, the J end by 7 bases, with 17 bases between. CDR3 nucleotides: TGTGCCAGTAGTACGGGTGGGGGGTCTAGGAACATTCAGTACTTC. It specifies CASSTGGGSRNIQYF.

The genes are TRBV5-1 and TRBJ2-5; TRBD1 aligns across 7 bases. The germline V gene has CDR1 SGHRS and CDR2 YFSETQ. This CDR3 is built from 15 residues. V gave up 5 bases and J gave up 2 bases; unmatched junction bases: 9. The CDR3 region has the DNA TGCGCCAGCAGTTTTACAGGGGCGACACAAGAGACCCAGTACTTC. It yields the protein CASSFTGATQETQYF.

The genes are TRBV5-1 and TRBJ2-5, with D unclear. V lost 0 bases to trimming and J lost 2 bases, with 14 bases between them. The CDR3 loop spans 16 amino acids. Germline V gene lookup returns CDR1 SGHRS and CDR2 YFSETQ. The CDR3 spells CASSLGLGATQETQYF. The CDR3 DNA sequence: TGCGCCAGCAGCTTGGGGCTGGGCGCCACTCAAGAGACCCAGTACTTC.

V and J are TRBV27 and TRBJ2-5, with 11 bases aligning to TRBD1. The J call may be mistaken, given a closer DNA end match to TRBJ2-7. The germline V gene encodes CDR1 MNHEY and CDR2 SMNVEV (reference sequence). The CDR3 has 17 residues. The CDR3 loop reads CASSPTRTGGEYGEQYF. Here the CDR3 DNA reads TGTGCCAGCAGTCCTACCCGGACAGGGGGCGAATATGGCGAGCAGTACTTC.

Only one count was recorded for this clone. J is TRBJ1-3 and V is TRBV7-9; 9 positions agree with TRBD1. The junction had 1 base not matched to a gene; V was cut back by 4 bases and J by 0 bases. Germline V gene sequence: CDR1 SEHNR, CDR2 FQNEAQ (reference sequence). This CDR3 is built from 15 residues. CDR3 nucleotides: TGTGCCAGCAGCTGGGGACAGGGCTCTGGAAACACCATATATTTT. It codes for CASSWGQGSGNTIYF.

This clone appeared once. CDR3 residues: CASSPDRDTEAFF. The CDR3 DNA sequence: TGTGCCAGCAGCCCGGACAGGGACACTGAAGCTTTCTTT. The J gene is TRBJ1-1, the V gene TRBV5-6; 8 positions match TRBD1. The V gene's germline CDR1 is SGHDT and CDR2 YYEEEE. The CDR3 is 13 amino acids. V shed 4 bases and J 3 bases; nucleotides not matched to a gene: 2.

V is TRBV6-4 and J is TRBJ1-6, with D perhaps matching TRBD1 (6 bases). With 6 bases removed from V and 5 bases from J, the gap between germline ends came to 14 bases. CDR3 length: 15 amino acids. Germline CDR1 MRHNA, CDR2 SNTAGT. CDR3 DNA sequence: TGTGCCAGCAGCCCGGGACACGTTAATAATTCACCCCTCCACTTT. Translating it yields CASSPGHVNNSPLHF.

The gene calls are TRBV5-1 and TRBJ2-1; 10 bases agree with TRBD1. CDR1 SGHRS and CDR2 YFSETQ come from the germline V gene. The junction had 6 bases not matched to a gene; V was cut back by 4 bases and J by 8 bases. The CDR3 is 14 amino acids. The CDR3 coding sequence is TGCGCCAGCAGCACCCGGGACAGGGGAGATGAGCAGTTCTTC. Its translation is CASSTRDRGDEQFF.

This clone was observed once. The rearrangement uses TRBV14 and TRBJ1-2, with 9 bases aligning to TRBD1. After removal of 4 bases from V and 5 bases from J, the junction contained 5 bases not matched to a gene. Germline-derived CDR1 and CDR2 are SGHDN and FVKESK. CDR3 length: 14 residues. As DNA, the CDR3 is TGTGCCAGCAGCCGGACAGGGGAAGGGTATGGCTACACCTTC. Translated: CASSRTGEGYGYTF.

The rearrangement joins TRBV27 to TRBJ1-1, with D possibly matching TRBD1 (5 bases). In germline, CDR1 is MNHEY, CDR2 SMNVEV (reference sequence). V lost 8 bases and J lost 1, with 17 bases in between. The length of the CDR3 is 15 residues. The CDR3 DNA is TGTGCCAGCCGCAAAGGGGATAGAAGGAACACTGAAGCTTTCTTT. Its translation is CASRKGDRRNTEAFF.

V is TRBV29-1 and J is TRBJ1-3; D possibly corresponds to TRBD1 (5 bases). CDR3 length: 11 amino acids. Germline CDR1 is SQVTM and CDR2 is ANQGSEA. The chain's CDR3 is CATETGNTIYF. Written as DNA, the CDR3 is TGCGCGACAGAGACAGGAAACACCATATATTTT. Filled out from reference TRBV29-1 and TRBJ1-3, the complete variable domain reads SAVISQKPSRDICQRGTSLTIQCQVDSQVTMMFWYRQQPGQSLTLIATANQGSEATYESGFVIDKFPISRPNLTFSTLTVSNMSPEDSSIYLCATETGNTIYFGEGSWLTVV.

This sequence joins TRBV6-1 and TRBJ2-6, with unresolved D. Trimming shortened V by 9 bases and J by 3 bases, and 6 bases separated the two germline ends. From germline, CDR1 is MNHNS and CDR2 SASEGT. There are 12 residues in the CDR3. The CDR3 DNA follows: TGTGCCAGTAGAAGTGGGGCCAACGTCCTGACTTTC. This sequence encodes CASRSGANVLTF.

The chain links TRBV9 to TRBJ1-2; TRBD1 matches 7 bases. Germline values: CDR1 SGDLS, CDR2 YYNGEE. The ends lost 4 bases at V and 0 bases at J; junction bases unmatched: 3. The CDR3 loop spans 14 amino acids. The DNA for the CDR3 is TGTGCCAGCAGCCGGGGACAGTCTAACTATGGCTACACCTTC. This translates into CASSRGQSNYGYTF.

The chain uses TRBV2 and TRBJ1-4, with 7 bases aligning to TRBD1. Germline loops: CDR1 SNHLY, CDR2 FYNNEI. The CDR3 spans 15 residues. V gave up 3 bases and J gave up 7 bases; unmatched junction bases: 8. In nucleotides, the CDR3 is TGTGCCAGCAGTGAGACGACAGGGAGGCGTGAAAAACTGTTTTTT. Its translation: CASSETTGRREKLFF.

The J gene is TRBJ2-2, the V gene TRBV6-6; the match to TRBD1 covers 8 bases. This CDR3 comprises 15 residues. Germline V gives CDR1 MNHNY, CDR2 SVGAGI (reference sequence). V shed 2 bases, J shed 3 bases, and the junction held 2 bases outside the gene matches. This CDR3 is CASSYPGGDTGELFF. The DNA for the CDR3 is TGTGCCAGCAGTTACCCAGGGGGCGACACCGGGGAGCTGTTTTTT.

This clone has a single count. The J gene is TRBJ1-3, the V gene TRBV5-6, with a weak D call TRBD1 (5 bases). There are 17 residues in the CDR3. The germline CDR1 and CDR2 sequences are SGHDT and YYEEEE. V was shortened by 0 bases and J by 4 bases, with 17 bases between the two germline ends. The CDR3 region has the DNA TGTGCCAGCAGCTTGGTCGCGCAGGGCGTACGAGGAAACACCATATATTTT. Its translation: CASSLVAQGVRGNTIYF.

CDR3 residues: CASSPRGRNEQYF. The CDR3 coding sequence is TGTGCCAGCAGCCCCAGGGGGCGGAACGAGCAGTACTTC. The chain combines TRBV6-5 with TRBJ2-5; 8 nucleotides line up with TRBD1. The J call may be in error: the DNA end matches TRBJ2-7 better. The CDR3 totals 13 residues. CDR1 and CDR2 from the germline V gene are MNHEY and SVGAGI.

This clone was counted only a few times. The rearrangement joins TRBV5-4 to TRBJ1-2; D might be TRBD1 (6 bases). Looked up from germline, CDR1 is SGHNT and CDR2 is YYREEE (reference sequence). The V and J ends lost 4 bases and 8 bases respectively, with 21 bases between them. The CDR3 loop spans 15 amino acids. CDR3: CASSIQGRPGKGYTF. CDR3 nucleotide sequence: TGTGCCAGCAGCATACAGGGCCGGCCCGGAAAAGGCTACACCTTC.